These T cell receptor beta chains were read from a single sample in a study of blood T cell repertoires in COVID-19. The repertoire was sequenced with immunoSEQ multiplex PCR; TCRdb's copy has only in-frame clones and lacks some. Among more than 95,000 clones listed, roughly 88% were seen once. What was sequenced was peripheral blood. Receptors originate from a human donor in a cohort sampled during active COVID-19. CDR3s include the opening cysteine and the closing phenylalanine or tryptophan. D genes are given only for firm matches. The size field is filled for only some rows; it gives once, few, many or a size class.

V: TRBV5-5
size: -
J: TRBJ1-4
D: -
DNA: TGTGCCAGCAGCTTGAGAGGCGGGAGTTCTAATGAAAAACTGTTTTTT
CDR3: CASSLRGGSSNEKLFF

V: TRBV6-4
size: -
J: TRBJ2-3
D: -
DNA: TGTGCCAGCAGTGAACAGGGCGTGGATATAAAGTATTTT
CDR3: CASSEQGVDIKYF

V: TRBV5-4
size: -
J: TRBJ2-5
D: TRBD2
DNA: TGTGCCAGCAGCTTGGGAACTAGCGGGCTCCAAGAGACCCAGTACTTC
CDR3: CASSLGTSGLQETQYF

V: TRBV4-1
size: -
J: TRBJ2-7
D: TRBD2
DNA: TGCGCCAGCAGCCAAGGTGGCGGGAGGGCGACGACCTACGAGCAGTACTTC
CDR3: CASSQGGGRATTYEQYF

V: TRBV24-1
size: -
J: TRBJ2-1
D: TRBD2
DNA: TGTGCCACCAGTGATCTTAGCGGGAGGGAGGAAGGGAATGAGCAGTTCTTC
CDR3: CATSDLSGREEGNEQFF

V: TRBV9
size: -
J: TRBJ2-7
D: TRBD2
DNA: TGTGCCAGCAGCGTAGGAGGGGTTCTAGCGGGAGGGGCCTACGAGCAGTACTTC
CDR3: CASSVGGVLAGGAYEQYF

V: TRBV28
size: -
J: TRBJ2-1
D: -
DNA: TGTGCCAGCAGTCCGTCGGACTCGGCGGGGTTCTTC
CDR3: CASSPSDSAGFF

V: TRBV9
size: -
J: TRBJ2-3
D: TRBD2
DNA: TGTGCCAGCAGCACAGACAGACTAGCGGGGCAAGATACGCAGTATTTT
CDR3: CASSTDRLAGQDTQYF

V: TRBV4-3
size: -
J: TRBJ2-1
D: TRBD1
DNA: TGCGCCAGCAGCCAGTCCCACAGGGGGTCCCTTCCATACAATGAGCAGTTCTTC
CDR3: CASSQSHRGSLPYNEQFF

V: TRBV5-5
size: -
J: TRBJ1-4
D: TRBD1
DNA: TGTGCCAGCAGCTACCGGGACAGGGTTGAAAAACTGTTTTTT
CDR3: CASSYRDRVEKLFF

V: TRBV6-2/TRBV6-3
size: -
J: TRBJ2-1
D: -
DNA: TGTGCCAGCAGTAGAAGGGACTCCTTGGCCTACAATGAGCAGTTCTTC
CDR3: CASSRRDSLAYNEQFF

V: TRBV9
size: once
J: TRBJ2-7
D: -
DNA: TGTGCCAGCAGCGTAGGGGGTCTAGCCTCCTACGAGCAGTACTTC
CDR3: CASSVGGLASYEQYF

V: TRBV6-6
size: -
J: TRBJ2-1
D: TRBD2
DNA: TGTGCCACCATCCTAGCGGGCTCCTACAATGAGCAGTTCTTC
CDR3: CATILAGSYNEQFF

V: TRBV27
size: -
J: TRBJ2-2
D: TRBD2
DNA: TGTGCCAGCAGTATAGTAAAGGGACTAGCGGGAGGGCTTATCCCCGGGGAGCTGTTTTTT
CDR3: CASSIVKGLAGGLIPGELFF

V: TRBV4-3
size: -
J: TRBJ2-7
D: TRBD1
DNA: TGCGCCAGCAGCCAAGAGGGGGACAGGGGGATCCACGAGCAGTACTTC
CDR3: CASSQEGDRGIHEQYF

V: TRBV27
size: -
J: TRBJ2-3
D: TRBD1
DNA: TGTGCCAGCACCCCAGGGGGCATCGGGACAGATACGCAGTATTTT
CDR3: CASTPGGIGTDTQYF

V: TRBV5-1
size: -
J: TRBJ2-7
D: TRBD2
DNA: TGCGCCAGCAGCCGAGGACTAGCGGAGTATATCTCCTACGAGCAGTACTTC
CDR3: CASSRGLAEYISYEQYF

V: TRBV24-1
size: -
J: TRBJ1-2
D: -
DNA: TGTGCCAGCTGGGCGGGGACGGGCGGCTACACCTTC
CDR3: CASWAGTGGYTF

V: TRBV5-4
size: -
J: TRBJ2-5
D: TRBD2
DNA: TGTGCCAGCAGCCCGTGGGGAGCGGGGAAAGAGACCCAGTACTTC
CDR3: CASSPWGAGKETQYF

V: TRBV7-8
size: -
J: TRBJ2-7
D: TRBD2
DNA: TGTGCCAGCAGCTACGGGACTAGCAGCTACGAGCAGTACTTC
CDR3: CASSYGTSSYEQYF

V: TRBV4-1
size: -
J: TRBJ2-1
D: TRBD2
DNA: TGCGCCAGCAGCCCGGGGAGGACTAGCGGGGGACTGGATGAGCAGTTCTTC
CDR3: CASSPGRTSGGLDEQFF

V: TRBV7-8
size: -
J: TRBJ1-3
D: -
DNA: TGTGCCAGCAGCTTAGCGAGACATACATCTGGAAACACCATATATTTT
CDR3: CASSLARHTSGNTIYF

V: TRBV19
size: -
J: TRBJ2-1
D: -
DNA: TGTGCCAGTAGTGCTATGAACCCGAGCTCCTACAATGAGCAGTTCTTC
CDR3: CASSAMNPSSYNEQFF

V: TRBV6-5
size: -
J: TRBJ1-2
D: TRBD1
DNA: TGTGCCAGCAGGCCGGGACAGGGCTATGGCTACACCTTC
CDR3: CASRPGQGYGYTF

V: TRBV6-4
size: -
J: TRBJ2-5
D: TRBD2
DNA: TGTGCCAGCACCGGACTAGCGGGGACGCAAGAGACCCAGTACTTC
CDR3: CASTGLAGTQETQYF

V: TRBV6-2/TRBV6-3
size: -
J: TRBJ1-2
D: TRBD1
DNA: TGTGCCAGCAGTTACTCGAACCCAGGGGGGCTCTATGGCTACACCTTC
CDR3: CASSYSNPGGLYGYTF

V: TRBV3-1/TRBV3-2
size: -
J: TRBJ2-3
D: -
DNA: TGTGCCAGCAGCCAGCGGGGGCCAGATACGCAGTATTTT
CDR3: CASSQRGPDTQYF